This T cell receptor beta chain was recovered during a study of blood T cell repertoires in COVID-19 (dated by TCRdb to about 2020). With regard to the full study: The collaborator samples originated in the United States, Italy and Spain and spanned the acute and convalescent phases of COVID-19. The material from the prospective study consisted of cDNA or gDNA derived from T cells, B-cell-depleted T cells, or PBMCs. Deeply sampled blood TCRbeta repertoires from subjects exposed to, actively infected with, or recovered from COVID-19 were included in the dataset. A freely available public database, intended as a resource for researchers studying the immune response to SARS-CoV-2, is where the repertoires were released. The samples were drawn from two sources: the first 160 participants of the ongoing ImmuneRACE study, and 950 to 1,500 subjects contributed by 6 global collaborators. The sample metadata nearly always contained a de-identified subject ID, COVID-19 status, age in years and sex. Where available, HLA class I and class II types were taken from metadata supplied by the sample provider and were not determined by assay-based typing. General study outcomes and caveats: How much clinical and demographic metadata was included differed by source and by participant, and the metadata was provided uncurated.

The CDR3, cysteine through phenylalanine, is 17 amino acids long. Just the 51-base CDR3 DNA is kept, in frame starting at base 1. The germline V gene (reference sequence) supplies CDR1 SEHNR and CDR2 FQNEAQ. Unmatched junction bases come to 10, with V trimmed by 2 bases and J by 3 bases. TCRbeta CDR3 regions were amplified from genomic DNA by means of the immunoSEQ Assay, a bias-controlled multiplex PCR. Per the source publication's procedure: Within the assay, amplification of reference gene primers was used to estimate how many nucleated cells each sample contained. To quantify the absolute abundance of each unique TCRbeta CDR3 rearrangement, sequence reads were collapsed and filtered. Productive Simpson clonality was computed per sample as the square root of Simpson's diversity index over productive rearrangements. In TCRdb, the immuneACCESS table is reduced to in-frame sequences with V and J assigned. These tables do not hold every clone; where another copy was compared, an unresolved V gene accounts for under half, and the others remain unexplained. D and trimming were read from the DNA, whereas the V and J calls and clone size are those reported in that table. A total of under 300,000 clones appear in this sample, about 87% of them only once. The leading ten clones occupy under 3.5% of the sample.

For this clone: This receptor's antigen is unknown. No clone much larger than this one lies a single base away; base qualities are absent.

Participants in the prospective study were enrolled through a virtual design, were aged about 18 to 100 years, and lived in roughly 25 United States geographic areas. To assign participants to cohorts, the prospective study relied on clinical history that participants themselves reported in a screening survey and a study questionnaire. Recovered participants in ImmuneRACE Cohort 3 were defined by two consecutive negative NP/OP PCR tests, clearance by a healthcare professional, or resolution of symptoms. In the prospective study, whole blood, serum and a nasopharyngeal or oropharyngeal swab were collected from each participant by mobile phlebotomists. Prospective study participants could optionally give additional blood draws and questionnaires over a roughly two-month period. Prospective study blood samples were shipped either frozen or at room temperature before DNA extraction.

The chain employs TRBV7-9 and TRBJ2-5; TRBD1 fits 9 bases in the junction. This clonotype originated in a woman aged 45 to 65 who had recovered from COVID-19. Material for sequencing was PBMCs or T cells enriched from blood (not recorded which). The nucleotide sequence is given as TGTGCCAGCAGCTTAATTGCGGGACAGGGAGGGAAAGAGACCCAGTACTTC. Translated, it gives CASSLIAGQGGKETQYF. The variable domain in full, with residues beyond the CDR3 obtained from the reference TRBV7-9 and TRBJ2-5 genes, is DTGVSQNPRHKITKRGQNVTFRCDPISEHNRLYWYRQTLGQGPEFLTYFQNEAQLEKSRLLSDRFSAERPKGSFSTLEIQRTEQGDSAMYLCASSLIAGQGGKETQYFGPGTRLLVL.